This T cell receptor beta chain derives from a study of post-analysis software for immune sequencing data. Study conclusions and caveats: Five TRBV segments (TRBV5-6, TRBV5-1 and TRBV20-1 among them) occurred more frequently in patients than in controls. Strong co-clustering by F measure linked samples that shared a preparation batch.

The authors incorporated unique molecular identifiers into the TCR beta cDNA libraries. Starting from roughly 1 to 10 million T cells, the study yielded approximately 500,000 cDNA molecules. Each CDR3 protein gets one entry after TCRdb re-called the PCR reads with MiXCR. The sample lists hundreds of thousands of distinct CDR3 sequences, roughly two fifths seen once, with more than 1.5% in the top ten. Per the germline V gene, CDR1 is ENHRY and CDR2 is SYGVKD. The CDR3 has 16 amino acids. V gave up 1 base and J gave up 1 base; unmatched junction bases: 5. This clonotype was seen only a few times. Its antigen is not identified.

The chain uses TRBV10-3 and TRBJ2-7; TRBD2 matches 9 bases. The receptor's source is a girl aged 5 to 17 with multiple sclerosis. The sequenced sample was blood. The chain's CDR3 is CAISEFTSGRSYEQYF. The DNA for the CDR3 is TGTGCCATCAGTGAGTTCACTAGCGGGCGTTCCTACGAGCAGTACTTC.